Here is one TCR beta chain with its context. Its target is unknown. These data come from a study of OX40 agonist ivuxolimab in advanced cancers. Study summary: Patients were infused with ivuxolimab every 2 weeks at 0.01 to 10 mg/kg. Partial responses were observed in three patients, of whom one had hepatocellular carcinoma and two had cutaneous melanoma. The study, taken as a whole, reports: Normalized T-cell clonal expansion was also low in some nonresponders. CD8+ T cells were the subset that, on average, had more expanded clones than CD4+.

Clones were read by immunoSEQ multiplex PCR, and TCRdb kept only the in-frame ones, dropping some. This sample has more than 80,000 clones, with roughly nine tenths found just once. The CDR3 runs to 15 residues. The V and J ends lost 4 bases and 9 bases respectively, with 22 bases between them. CDR1 and CDR2 from the germline V gene are MGHRA and YSYEKL. The genes are TRBV4-1 and TRBJ2-7; D possibly matches TRBD1 or TRBD2 (7 bases each). The receptor was derived from an adult with an advanced solid tumor such as melanoma, head and neck, liver or kidney cancer. This material consisted of CD4+ or CD8+ T cells sorted from blood, taken in a trial of the OX40 agonist ivuxolimab. Here the CDR3 DNA reads TGCGCCAGCAGCCCCGGGGGGACAGCCCAACTCGGGCAGTACTTC. Translated, it gives CASSPGGTAQLGQYF.